This entry features one T cell receptor beta chain sequence. Its antigen is as yet unknown. CDR1 is MNHEY and CDR2 is SMNVEV in the germline V gene (reference sequence). The V and J ends lost 2 bases and 2 bases, in that order; junction bases with no gene match: 6. This CDR3 has 16 residues. 13 Jbeta primers and 60 Vbeta primers were used for the PCR. The authors' processing: Later work found approximately 80 million unique TCR beta chains, with some 11 million shared. Profiling relied on immunoSEQ multiplex PCR, and the TCRdb table lists in-frame clones only, not all of them. V, J and clone size reflect that table, while D and trimming were determined from the DNA. The table records 100,000 to 150,000 clones, about 85% of them present only once. These data belong to a study of cytomegalovirus exposure and HLA in healthy donors. Overall study findings and caveats: Donors were assumed by presence/absence analyses to have roughly uniform sequencing depth.

This TCR came from a man aged 45-65 years in good health and CMV-seronegative. The specimen was PBMCs. The rearrangement uses TRBV27 and TRBJ2-3, with 8 bases lining up with TRBD1. In DNA, the CDR3 is TGTGCCAGCAGTTTACTTCAGGGGGCGAACACAGATACGCAGTATTTT. It codes for CASSLLQGANTDTQYF.